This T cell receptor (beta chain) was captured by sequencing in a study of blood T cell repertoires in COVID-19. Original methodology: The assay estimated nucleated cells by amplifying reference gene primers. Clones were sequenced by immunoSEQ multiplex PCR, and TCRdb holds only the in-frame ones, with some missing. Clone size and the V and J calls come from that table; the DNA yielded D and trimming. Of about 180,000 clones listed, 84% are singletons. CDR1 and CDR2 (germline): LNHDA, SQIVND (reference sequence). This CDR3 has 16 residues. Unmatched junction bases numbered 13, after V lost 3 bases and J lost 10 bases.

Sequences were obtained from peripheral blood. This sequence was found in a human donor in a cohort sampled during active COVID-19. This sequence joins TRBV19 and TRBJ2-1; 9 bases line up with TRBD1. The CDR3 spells CASSMPDRGPFREQFF. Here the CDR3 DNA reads TGTGCCAGTAGTATGCCGGACAGGGGCCCCTTCAGGGAGCAGTTCTTC.